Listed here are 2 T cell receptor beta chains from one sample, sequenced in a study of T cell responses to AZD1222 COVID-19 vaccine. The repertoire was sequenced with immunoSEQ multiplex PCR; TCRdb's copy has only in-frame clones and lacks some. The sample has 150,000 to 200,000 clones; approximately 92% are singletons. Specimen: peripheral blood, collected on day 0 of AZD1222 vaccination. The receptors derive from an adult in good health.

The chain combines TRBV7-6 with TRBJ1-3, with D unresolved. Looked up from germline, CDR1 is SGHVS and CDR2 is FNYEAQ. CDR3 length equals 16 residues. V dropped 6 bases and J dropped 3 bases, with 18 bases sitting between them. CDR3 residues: CASRQGLKTNGNTIYF. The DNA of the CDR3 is TGTGCCAGCAGGCAAGGACTTAAAACCAATGGAAACACCATATATTTT.

The CDR3 nucleotides are TGTGCTAGTGGTTTGGCGGGGGGAAGAGGAGATACGCAGTATTTT. Protein sequence: CASGLAGGRGDTQYF. J is TRBJ2-3 and V is TRBV12-5; 7 positions agree with TRBD2. This CDR3 is 15 amino acids long. The V gene end was trimmed by 1 base and the J gene end by 5 bases; junction bases not matched to a gene: 6. CDR1 and CDR2 (germline): LGHNT, FRNRAP.